This T cell receptor beta chain was identified in a study of technical replicates of blood from a handful of donors. TCRdb's table, derived via immunoSEQ multiplex PCR, lists solely in-frame clones and lacks some. The sample contains more than 65,000 clones, approximately 97% of which appear only once. The CDR3 is 11 residues long. Germline V gene data show CDR1 as MNHNS and CDR2 as SASEGT. V gave up 7 bases and J gave up 4 bases, with 7 bases separating them. The clonotype originates from a human donor in good health. V usage is TRBV6-1 and J usage is TRBJ1-1, with D tentatively TRBD1 (5 bases). The sample taken for sequencing was T cells isolated from PBMCs. The CDR3 region has the DNA TGTGCCAGCATGGGGGGCACTGAAGCTTTCTTT. Protein sequence: CASMGGTEAFF.